The clone carrying this T cell receptor beta chain was counted only a few times. Its antigen is undetermined. CDR3 size: 16 residues. Germline-derived CDR1 and CDR2 are SGHDN and FVKESK. V lost 0 bases to trimming and J lost 5 bases, with 16 bases between them. This sample was taken from a study of T cell repertoires in cytomegalovirus infection. Study details: A matching HLA type, together with CMV infection, was signaled by public TCR beta signatures.

Using its own MiXCR run on the reads, TCRdb lists one record per CDR3 protein. The table lists about 260,000 distinct CDR3 sequences, around 15% of them singletons. The study's findings and limits: The cumulative frequency of public TCR beta families identified carriers of CMV plus the relevant HLA. In two of eight donors, the top clonotype was HLA-C-restricted CMV-specific.

The receptor was isolated from a human donor in good health (CMV status not recorded). Some clones in this sample may be carry-over from other donors' samples. The chain has TRBV14 and TRBJ2-5; tentative D call: TRBD2 (6 bases). Sequenced material: PBMCs. Here the CDR3 reads CASSQEWREGRETQYF. Written as DNA, the CDR3 is TGTGCCAGCAGCCAAGAATGGAGGGAAGGGAGGGAGACCCAGTACTTC.